What follows are 14 T cell receptor beta chains derived from one specimen sequenced in a study of spatial heterogeneity in lung cancer. Study conclusions and caveats: Within tumors, counts of expanded alpha and beta TCRs tracked tumor mutation counts.

TCRdb called the 5' RACE reads again in MiXCR, with one record for every CDR3 protein. The table has 9,500 to 14,000 distinct CDR3 sequences, about 14% seen once. No cognate antigen is known for these TCRs. Time point indicated: sample taken at primary tumor resection. The material was lung tumor tissue, obtained at surgery. These receptors all come from a male donor with early-stage non-small cell lung cancer.

The chain combines TRBV20-1 with TRBJ1-2; D possibly corresponds to TRBD1 (5 bases). V lost 5 bases, J lost 2 bases, and 6 bases lay in between. Germline CDR1 and CDR2: DFQATT and SNEGSKA (reference sequence). The length of the CDR3 is 11 residues. CDR3: CSAGDNYGYTF. CDR3 coding DNA: TGCAGTGCTGGGGACAACTATGGCTACACCTTC.

This clonotype is termed medium-sized. The chain is built from TRBV27 and TRBJ2-3; perhaps TRBD2 as D (7 bases). CDR3 length: 16 amino acids. The germline V and J ends were trimmed by 2 bases and 6 bases, with 18 bases remaining between them. CDR1 is MNHEY, CDR2 SMNVEV, per germline (reference sequence). CDR3 in DNA: TGTGCCAGCAGTTTAAACCTAGGGGGGGCAGGCGATACGCAGTATTTT. Protein sequence: CASSLNLGGAGDTQYF.

This clonotype is deemed medium-sized. This chain joins TRBV13 and TRBJ1-2; unclear D gene. V was cut by 3 bases and J by 0 bases, with 8 bases left in between. CDR1 is PRHDT and CDR2 is FYEKMQ in the germline V gene (reference sequence). There are 14 residues in the CDR3. The DNA of the CDR3 is TGTGCCAGCAGCTTCTGGCAGGCTAACTATGGCTACACCTTC. This encodes CASSFWQANYGYTF.

This chain joins TRBV28 and TRBJ2-3, with 8 bases identical to TRBD1. The CDR3 is 13 amino acids. Trimming at V came to 10 bases and at J to 5 bases, leaving 8 bases not matched to a gene. Germline-derived CDR1 and CDR2 are MDHEN and SYDVKM. The CDR3 spells CANSGGQRDTQYF. The CDR3 DNA follows: TGTGCCAACTCAGGGGGCCAGAGAGATACGCAGTATTTT.

This clonotype was seen at least ten times. The chain links TRBV6-1 to TRBJ2-5; a possible D gene is TRBD1 (5 bases). In germline, CDR1 is MNHNS, CDR2 SASEGT. The CDR3 sequence is 15 residues long. Trimming shortened V by 0 bases and J by 1 base, and 9 bases separated the two germline ends. The CDR3 coding sequence is TGTGCCAGCAGTGAAGCTGCGACAGCCCAAGAGACCCAGTACTTC. Its protein product is CASSEAATAQETQYF.

In this sample, this clonotype turned up a few times. The chain joins TRBV5-1 to TRBJ2-5, with TRBD2 matching 9 bases. The V gene's germline CDR1 is SGHRS and CDR2 YFSETQ. V was pared by 7 bases and J by 2 bases, with 9 bases of the junction left unmatched. CDR3 length: 15 amino acids. CDR3 sequence reads: CASSLRREGQETQYF. The DNA for the CDR3 is TGCGCCAGCTCCCTTAGGCGGGAGGGACAAGAGACCCAGTACTTC.

This clonotype is medium-sized. The chain carries TRBV29-1 and TRBJ2-7, with a possible D match to TRBD1 (7 bases). CDR3 length: 13 amino acids. V dropped 4 bases and J dropped 4 bases, with 14 bases sitting between them. CDR1 and CDR2 from the germline V gene are SQVTM and ANQGSEA. CDR3 in amino acids: CSVAGGGRYEQYF. DNA of the CDR3: TGCAGCGTTGCTGGAGGGGGCAGGTACGAGCAGTACTTC.

This clonotype is medium-sized (0.01 to 0.1%) in the sample. CDR3 in DNA: TGTGCCAGCAGCTCGATTCAGGGGCCCTACGAGCAGTACTTC. Its translation: CASSSIQGPYEQYF. The rearrangement joins TRBV7-8 to TRBJ2-7, with D maybe TRBD1 (6 bases). V dropped 4 bases and J dropped 2 bases, with 12 bases sitting between them. The CDR3 totals 14 residues. Germline CDR1 SGHVS, CDR2 FQNEAQ. Using reference TRBV7-8 and TRBJ2-7 for the parts outside the CDR3, the full variable domain is GAGVSQSPRYKVAKRGQDVALRCDPISGHVSLFWYQQALGQGPEFLTYFQNEAQLDKSGLPSDRFFAERPEGSVSTLKIQRTQQEDSAVYLCASSSIQGPYEQYFGPGTRLTVT.

In its sample, this clonotype was seen many times. The chain couples TRBV19 to TRBJ1-2; 7 bases match TRBD1. CDR3 length: 20 residues. V lost 3 bases and J lost 4; bases outside the gene matches: 23. Germline CDR1 and CDR2: LNHDA and SQIVND (reference sequence). CDR3 coding DNA: TGTGCCAGTAGTATCAGGCGAATAGCCCGGGACAGTATTGTCGGCTATGGCTACACCTTC. Its protein product is CASSIRRIARDSIVGYGYTF.

This clonotype was picked up many times. The chain has TRBV18 and TRBJ2-7, with 10 bases that match TRBD1. Trimming removed 3 bases from V and 7 bases from J; junction bases left unmatched: 6. Germline-derived CDR1 and CDR2 are KGHSH and LQKENI. The CDR3 has 14 amino acids. The CDR3 spells CASSPSGQGREQYF. CDR3 DNA sequence: TGTGCCAGCTCACCCTCGGGACAGGGGAGGGAGCAGTACTTC.

This chain uses TRBV28 with TRBJ2-7; 8 positions match TRBD1. Germline V lookup: CDR1 MDHEN, CDR2 SYDVKM. The CDR3 length is 14 residues. The ends lost 3 bases at V and 0 bases at J; junction bases unmatched: 1. CDR3 in amino acids: CASSFGQGSYEQYF. The CDR3 DNA reads TGTGCCAGCAGTTTCGGACAGGGCTCCTACGAGCAGTACTTC.

This clonotype was counted between two and nine times. DNA for the CDR3: TGTGCCAGCAGCCATGCCACCGTAGCGGGAGAGGCCTACGAGCAGTACTTC. This codes for CASSHATVAGEAYEQYF. The V gene is TRBV3-1, the J gene TRBJ2-7, with 9 bases that match TRBD2. The CDR3 covers 17 residues. V dropped 3 bases and J dropped 2; count of bases not matched to a gene: 11. From germline, CDR1 is LGHDT and CDR2 YNNKEL (reference sequence).

This clonotype was counted only a few times. The J gene is TRBJ2-5, the V gene TRBV5-1; TRBD2 aligns across 9 bases. Germline V gene sequence: CDR1 SGHRS, CDR2 YFSETQ. The CDR3 totals 15 residues. V lost 0 bases, J lost 3 bases, and 3 bases stayed unmatched. CDR3 residues: CASSLGLAEKETQYF. The CDR3 DNA is TGCGCCAGCAGCTTGGGACTAGCGGAAAAAGAGACCCAGTACTTC.

This clonotype is judged medium-sized. J is TRBJ2-5 and V is TRBV6-5, with a possible D match to TRBD1 (7 bases). The ends were cut back, 1 base at V and 3 bases at J, with 12 bases in the middle. Germline values: CDR1 MNHEY, CDR2 SVGAGI. This CDR3 has 15 amino acids. The CDR3 reads CASSYWRRGEETQYF. CDR3 in DNA: TGTGCCAGCAGTTACTGGCGCAGGGGGGAAGAGACCCAGTACTTC.